The 31 T cell receptor beta chains given below trace back to one sample, sequenced in a study of blood T cell repertoires in COVID-19 (dated by TCRdb to 2018 to 2020). Receptor amplification or capture employed the immunoSEQ multiplex PCR assay. In its TCRdb copy, this immuneACCESS table keeps in-frame sequences only and misses some clones. Where compared with another copy, unresolved V genes explain less than half of these, and the others have no known cause. This sample is represented by approximately 220,000 clones; about four fifths of them were singletons. The ten largest make up about 3.8% of the sample. Sequencing was carried out using PBMCs or T cells enriched from blood (not recorded which). Every receptor here comes from a woman between 40 and 55 years old who had been exposed to COVID-19.

The V call is TRBV30, the J call TRBJ1-3; 7 nucleotides align to TRBD1. J lost 0 bases, V lost 4 bases, and 9 bases had no gene match. This CDR3 has 16 amino acids. Germline V gene sequence: CDR1 GTSNPN, CDR2 SVGIG (reference sequence). CDR3 region: CAWTRPGQFSGNTIYF. The CDR3 DNA is TGTGCCTGGACCCGTCCGGGACAGTTCTCTGGAAACACCATATATTTT. Supplemented by reference TRBV30 and TRBJ1-3, the full variable domain reads SQTIHQWPATLVQPVGSPLSLECTVEGTSNPNLYWYRQAAGRGLQLLFYSVGIGQISSEVPQNLSASRPQDRQFILSSKKLLLSDSGFYLCAWTRPGQFSGNTIYFGEGSWLTVV.

The gene calls are TRBV5-5 and TRBJ1-4; no clear D. The ends were cut back, 6 bases at V and 4 bases at J, with 13 bases in the middle. Germline V gene sequence: CDR1 SGHKS, CDR2 YYEKEE (reference sequence). CDR3 length: 14 amino acids. The CDR3 here is CASTRGRINEKLFF. CDR3 DNA: TGTGCCAGCACCCGTGGCAGGATTAATGAAAAACTGTTTTTT.

The V call is TRBV2, the J call TRBJ1-1; D gene ambiguous. Germline CDR1 SNHLY, CDR2 FYNNEI. The germline V and J ends were trimmed by 8 bases and 6 bases, with 16 bases remaining between them. This CDR3 has 13 residues. The CDR3 here is CASPAGMSPEAFF. The DNA for the CDR3 is TGTGCCAGCCCGGCGGGGATGAGCCCTGAAGCTTTCTTT.

The rearrangement joins TRBV4-1 to TRBJ2-3; 8 positions agree with TRBD1. From germline, CDR1 is MGHRA and CDR2 YSYEKL. With 2 bases clipped from V and 0 bases from J, the junction kept 22 bases outside the gene matches. The length of the CDR3 is 22 residues. CDR3 nucleotides: TGCGCCAGCAGCCAATCGGGTCGAGGGGGCAGGGGGCAAATCAAGAGCACAGATACGCAGTATTTT. Translation gives CASSQSGRGGRGQIKSTDTQYF.

The DNA of the CDR3 is TGTGCCAGTAGGGAGCGCGGTACCTACAATGAGCAGTTCTTC. Its translation is CASRERGTYNEQFF. J is TRBJ2-1 and V is TRBV19; D is unclear. This CDR3 is built from 14 residues. The V gene lost 6 bases and the J gene lost 2 bases, with 11 bases spanning the gap. Germline CDR1 and CDR2: LNHDA and SQIVND (reference sequence).

The chain recombines TRBV18 with TRBJ1-1, with D uncertain. Trimming removed 4 bases from V and 1 base from J, with 7 bases in between. Germline assignment: CDR1 KGHSH and CDR2 LQKENI. The CDR3 spans 13 residues. CDR3 DNA: TGTGCCAGCTCACAACACGCGAACACTGAAGCTTTCTTT. Protein sequence: CASSQHANTEAFF.

The V call is TRBV5-4, the J call TRBJ2-7; 9 bases map to TRBD1. The CDR3 contains 14 residues. Germline CDR1 is SGHNT and CDR2 is YYREEE (reference sequence). J lost 9 bases, V lost 4 bases, and 11 bases had no gene match. The CDR3 nucleotides read TGTGCCAGCAGCCTCAGGACAGGGGCCTTTGGGCAGTACTTC. This translates into CASSLRTGAFGQYF.

The rearrangement joins TRBV2 to TRBJ1-1, with 11 bases lining up with TRBD1. V shed 6 bases, J shed 1 base, and the junction held 10 bases outside the gene matches. Germline loops: CDR1 SNHLY, CDR2 FYNNEI. This CDR3 comprises 17 residues. The CDR3 loop is CASRAGQGVSPNTEAFF. The DNA for the CDR3 is TGTGCCAGCAGAGCGGGACAGGGGGTATCGCCGAACACTGAAGCTTTCTTT.

Only one count was recorded for this clone. The chain joins TRBV9 to TRBJ2-1; 10 bases fit TRBD2. The CDR3 is 14 amino acids. Germline V gene lookup returns CDR1 SGDLS and CDR2 YYNGEE. The J segment lost 6 bases and the V segment lost 4 bases, leaving 4 bases of the junction unmatched. CDR3 bases: TGTGCCAGCAGCTATGGACTAGCGGTCAATGAGCAGTTCTTC. It is translated as CASSYGLAVNEQFF.

The chain joins TRBV4-3 to TRBJ2-7; 8 nucleotides align to TRBD2. CDR1 LGHNA and CDR2 YSLEER come from the germline V gene. This CDR3 has 15 amino acids. J lost 5 bases, V lost 3 bases, and 9 bases had no gene match. CDR3 loop: CASSQRRGGPHEQYF. In DNA form, the CDR3 reads TGCGCCAGCAGCCAGAGGCGCGGGGGGCCTCACGAGCAGTACTTC.

The V and J genes are TRBV4-1 and TRBJ2-1; 10 positions agree with TRBD1. Germline CDR1 and CDR2: MGHRA and YSYEKL. The CDR3 is made up of 14 amino acids. The V gene end was trimmed by 5 bases and the J gene end by 8 bases; junction bases not matched to a gene: 6. The CDR3 is CASSSRQGADEQFF. In DNA form, the CDR3 reads TGCGCCAGCAGCAGCCGACAGGGGGCGGATGAGCAGTTCTTC.

The V call is TRBV2, the J call TRBJ2-1; 16 nucleotides agree with TRBD2. The CDR3 is made up of 13 amino acids. In germline, CDR1 is SNHLY, CDR2 FYNNEI. Trimming took 6 bases from V and 15 from J; bases not matched to a gene: 5. DNA of the CDR3: TGTGCCAGCAGAGGGACTAGCGGGGGGGCCACGTTCTTC. This gives the protein CASRGTSGGATFF.

This clone was seen once. This chain connects TRBV11-2 to TRBJ2-6; 7 nucleotides match TRBD1. Germline CDR1 is SGHAT and CDR2 is FQNNGV. CDR3 length equals 18 residues. V shed 4 bases and J 1 base; nucleotides not matched to a gene: 10. The CDR3: CASSSLQGIRSGANVLTF. DNA of the CDR3: TGTGCCAGCAGCTCCTTACAGGGGATTAGGTCTGGGGCCAACGTCCTGACTTTC. The variable domain in full, with the rest retrieved from reference TRBV11-2 and TRBJ2-6, is EAGVAQSPRYKIIEKRQSVAFWCNPISGHATLYWYQQILGQGPKLLIQFQNNGVVDDSQLPKDRFSAERLKGVDSTLKIQPAKLEDSAVYLCASSSLQGIRSGANVLTFGAGSRLTVL.

The rearrangement links TRBV5-1 to TRBJ1-1; 7 bases line up with TRBD1. Germline CDR1 and CDR2: SGHRS and YFSETQ. The CDR3 sequence is 16 residues long. V was clipped by 4 bases and J by 3 bases; unmatched bases: 12. CDR3 nucleotide sequence: TGCGCCAGCAGCGCGGGTCCGACAGGGTCACACACTGAAGCTTTCTTT. Translated: CASSAGPTGSHTEAFF.

V and J are TRBV6-2 or TRBV6-3 and TRBJ1-5, with TRBD1 matching 7 bases. J was trimmed by 4 bases and V by 6 bases; bases with no gene match: 9. Germline V gene lookup returns CDR1 MNHEY and CDR2 SVGEGT. The CDR3 consists of 15 residues. The CDR3 DNA is TGTGCCAGCAGCCAGGACCCAGGGGGTAATCAGCCCCAGCATTTT. Amino acids: CASSQDPGGNQPQHF.

J is TRBJ2-7 and V is TRBV28, with D possibly being TRBD1 (6 bases). The CDR3 is 15 amino acids. Germline V lookup: CDR1 MDHEN, CDR2 SYDVKM. V was shortened by 4 bases and J by 6 bases, with 19 bases between the two germline ends. The CDR3 nucleotides are TGTGCCAGCAGTTCCCATGACAGGACATCAGGCGAGCAGTACTTC. Amino acids: CASSSHDRTSGEQYF.

The rearrangement links TRBV9 to TRBJ1-1; D is undetermined. Germline assignment: CDR1 SGDLS and CDR2 YYNGEE. The CDR3 contains 13 residues. Trimming removed 0 bases at V and 4 bases at J, with 7 bases between. This chain's CDR3 is CASSVGPLTEAFF. CDR3 nucleotide sequence: TGTGCCAGCAGCGTAGGGCCCCTCACTGAAGCTTTCTTT. The whole variable domain, filled in from reference TRBV9 and TRBJ1-1, reads DSGVTQTPKHLITATGQRVTLRCSPRSGDLSVYWYQQSLDQGLQFLIQYYNGEERAKGNILERFSAQQFPDLHSELNLSSLELGDSALYFCASSVGPLTEAFFGQGTRLTVV.

This clone was observed a handful of times. The same CDR3 can be traced to other DNA sequences in this sample. The J gene is TRBJ1-2, the V gene TRBV18; TRBD1 aligns across 7 bases. Germline-derived CDR1 and CDR2 are KGHSH and LQKENI. V lost 6 bases and J lost 3; bases outside the gene matches: 4. The CDR3 sequence is 13 residues long. CDR3: CASSRGGDYGYTF. CDR3 DNA sequence: TGTGCCAGCTCTCGAGGGGGCGACTATGGCTACACCTTC.

The rearrangement uses TRBV6-5 and TRBJ1-5; tentative D call: TRBD1 (6 bases). There are 13 residues in the CDR3. With 6 bases removed from V and 5 bases from J, the gap between germline ends came to 11 bases. Germline V gene data show CDR1 as MNHEY and CDR2 as SVGAGI. The chain's CDR3 is CASSRGGDQPQHF. CDR3 DNA sequence: TGTGCCAGCAGCAGGGGCGGAGATCAGCCCCAGCATTTT.

The chain joins TRBV18 to TRBJ2-2; D unclear. The CDR3 sequence is 16 residues long. V lost 2 bases, J lost 0 bases, and 10 bases lay in between. CDR1 is KGHSH, CDR2 LQKENI, per germline. CDR3 in DNA: TGTGCCAGCTCACCAATGGAGTTCGCGAACACCGGGGAGCTGTTTTTT. Translation gives CASSPMEFANTGELFF. Drawing the rest from reference TRBV18 and TRBJ2-2, the complete variable domain is NAGVMQNPRHLVRRRGQEARLRCSPMKGHSHVYWYRQLPEEGLKFMVYLQKENIIDESGMPKERFSAEFPKEGPSILRIQQVVRGDSAAYFCASSPMEFANTGELFFGEGSRLTVL.

Written as DNA, the CDR3 is TGTGCCAGTAGTTTTCGACAGGGGGCTTTAGATGGCTACACCTTC. Translated, it gives CASSFRQGALDGYTF. V is TRBV19 and J is TRBJ1-2, with 10 positions matching TRBD1. There are 15 residues in the CDR3. J was trimmed by 6 bases and V by 5 bases; bases with no gene match: 9. Germline CDR1 reads LNHDA; CDR2 reads SQIVND (reference sequence).

The chain has TRBV5-5 and TRBJ1-2; 7 bases are shared with TRBD1. Germline V lookup: CDR1 SGHKS, CDR2 YYEKEE (reference sequence). This CDR3 region has 15 residues. The V gene end was trimmed by 4 bases and the J gene end by 7 bases; junction bases not matched to a gene: 13. The chain's CDR3 is CASSPQGQISTGYTF. In DNA form, the CDR3 reads TGTGCCAGCAGCCCCCAGGGACAGATTTCTACTGGCTACACCTTC.

This chain joins TRBV7-8 and TRBJ2-3; D gene ambiguous. CDR1 and CDR2 from the germline V gene are SGHVS and FQNEAQ. V lost 1 base and J 4 bases, leaving 15 bases between the germline ends. The CDR3 sequence is 16 residues long. The CDR3 reads CASSLGPRQEPDTQYF. In DNA form, the CDR3 reads TGTGCCAGCAGCTTAGGTCCCAGACAAGAGCCAGATACGCAGTATTTT.

This clone was counted a single time. The CDR3 DNA follows: TGTGCCAGCAGTTACTCATCTGAGACCCAGTACTTC. It codes for CASSYSSETQYF. J is TRBJ2-5 and V is TRBV6-2 or TRBV6-3; no firm D call. The V gene's germline CDR1 is MNHEY and CDR2 SVGEGT. CDR3 size: 12 residues. With 0 bases removed from V and 5 bases from J, the gap between germline ends came to 4 bases.

Turning to this clone: This specimen includes other DNA sequences encoding the same CDR3. The V gene is TRBV5-1, the J gene TRBJ1-1, with TRBD1 as a possible D gene (6 bases). The V end was cut by 0 bases, the J end by 1 base, with 10 bases between. The CDR3 extends over 15 amino acids. Germline values: CDR1 SGHRS, CDR2 YFSETQ. CDR3 sequence: CASSLVGGPNTEAFF. In DNA, the CDR3 is TGCGCCAGCAGCTTGGTTGGGGGCCCGAACACTGAAGCTTTCTTT. Variable domain in full (rest from reference TRBV5-1 and TRBJ1-1): KAGVTQTPRYLIKTRGQQVTLSCSPISGHRSVSWYQQTPGQGLQFLFEYFSETQRNKGNFPGRFSGRQFSNSRSEMNVSTLELGDSALYLCASSLVGGPNTEAFFGQGTRLTVV.

V gene TRBV9 combines with J gene TRBJ1-1; 10 bases match TRBD1. The V gene end was trimmed by 3 bases and the J gene end by 2 bases; junction bases not matched to a gene: 7. CDR3 length equals 16 residues. Germline values: CDR1 SGDLS, CDR2 YYNGEE. The CDR3 region is CASSEDRGEVNTEAFF. CDR3 in DNA: TGTGCCAGCAGCGAGGACAGGGGGGAGGTTAACACTGAAGCTTTCTTT.

The chain combines TRBV28 with TRBJ2-3, with D possibly TRBD2 on 7 matching bases. Trimming removed 6 bases at V and 7 bases at J, with 20 bases between. This CDR3 spans 15 amino acids. CDR1 MDHEN and CDR2 SYDVKM come from the germline V gene. Written as DNA, the CDR3 is TGTGCCAGCAGCCCTCCGGGGGGCGGTGGGAATACGCAGTATTTT. It yields the protein CASSPPGGGGNTQYF.

This clone was detected only once. The rearrangement joins TRBV7-9 to TRBJ2-2, with 9 nucleotides matching TRBD1. The length of the CDR3 is 15 residues. CDR1 and CDR2 from the germline V gene are SEHNR and FQNEAQ (reference sequence). The ends lost 4 bases at V and 8 bases at J; junction bases unmatched: 8. The CDR3 DNA is TGTGCCAGCAGCTCCAGGACAGGGGTCGGAGGGGAGCTGTTTTTT. Residues: CASSSRTGVGGELFF.

The chain recombines TRBV7-9 with TRBJ2-3, with 7 positions matching TRBD2. The germline CDR1 and CDR2 sequences are SEHNR and FQNEAQ (reference sequence). V trimming: 2 bases; J trimming: 2 bases; junction bases outside the gene matches: 7. There are 16 residues in the CDR3. CDR3 in DNA: TGTGCCAGCAGCTTATCCTTAGCGGGCTACACAGATACGCAGTATTTT. This gives the protein CASSLSLAGYTDTQYF. The full variable domain, its missing parts supplied by reference TRBV7-9 and TRBJ2-3, is DTGVSQNPRHKITKRGQNVTFRCDPISEHNRLYWYRQTLGQGPEFLTYFQNEAQLEKSRLLSDRFSAERPKGSFSTLEIQRTEQGDSAMYLCASSLSLAGYTDTQYFGPGTRLTVL.

The chain has TRBV10-3 and TRBJ1-1; 8 bases match TRBD1. Germline-derived CDR1 and CDR2 are ENHRY and SYGVKD. Trimming at V came to 10 bases and at J to 6 bases, leaving 10 bases not matched to a gene. This CDR3 is built from 13 residues. The CDR3 DNA follows: TGTGCCACGCTGACAGGGGAAGGCGCTGAAGCTTTCTTT. Amino acid sequence: CATLTGEGAEAFF.

The count of this clone is one. The rearrangement links TRBV7-3 to TRBJ2-7; 7 nucleotides match TRBD2. The CDR3 totals 15 residues. Germline lookup yields CDR1 SGHTA and CDR2 FQGTGA. With 8 bases clipped from V and 5 bases from J, the junction kept 15 bases outside the gene matches. CDR3 sequence reads: CASGGGAAGPHEQYF. CDR3 sequence (DNA): TGTGCCAGCGGGGGAGGGGCGGCTGGTCCCCACGAGCAGTACTTC.